The 12 T cell receptor beta chains below were found in one sample sequenced in a study of vaccination effects on CD4 cells after COVID-19. Their antigens remain unidentified. The assay was immunoSEQ multiplex PCR, and TCRdb's table has in-frame clones only and misses some. The sample comprises roughly 56,000 clones, over 60% of which are singletons, and roughly 3.2% rests with the top ten. Subsequent to a culture period of around 10 days, CD4+ T cells were isolated. The sample consisted of CD4+ T cells from PBMCs cultured without peptide, taken before COVID-19 vaccination. Receptors were obtained from a human donor who received a COVID-19 vaccine.

This clone has only a few counts. The chain uses TRBV4-1 and TRBJ1-1, with 8 bases that match TRBD1. This CDR3 has 15 residues. J was trimmed by 0 bases and V by 1 base; bases with no gene match: 1. Germline V CDR1 and CDR2: MGHRA, YSYEKL. CDR3 sequence: CASSQATGVNTEAFF. CDR3 nucleotides: TGCGCCAGCAGCCAAGCGACAGGGGTGAACACTGAAGCTTTCTTT.

The chain employs TRBV6-5 and TRBJ2-5, with 13 bases fitting TRBD2. V trimming: 6 bases; J trimming: 3 bases; junction bases outside the gene matches: 1. The CDR3 consists of 14 residues. Per the germline V gene, CDR1 is MNHEY and CDR2 is SVGAGI. DNA for the CDR3: TGTGCCAGCAGGACTAGCGGGGGGAAAGAGACCCAGTACTTC. Its protein product is CASRTSGGKETQYF.

V and J are TRBV7-2 and TRBJ2-3, with 10 bases aligning to TRBD2. The trim removed 5 bases at V and 2 bases at J, leaving 7 bases unmatched. The CDR3 consists of 16 residues. Germline loops: CDR1 SGHTA, CDR2 FQGNSA. CDR3 residues: CASSLSLAGATDTQYF. The CDR3 nucleotides are TGTGCCAGCAGCCTTTCCCTAGCGGGGGCCACAGATACGCAGTATTTT.

This chain uses TRBV29-1 with TRBJ1-2; 8 positions match TRBD1. Losses at the gene ends were 4 bases for V and 2 bases for J; bases not matched to a gene: 6. Germline V gene lookup returns CDR1 SQVTM and CDR2 ANQGSEA. There are 14 residues in the CDR3. CDR3 in DNA: TGCAGCGTTGTTACAGGGGGGGGAAACTATGGCTACACCTTC. Protein: CSVVTGGGNYGYTF.

The chain is built from TRBV11-2 and TRBJ1-1; D call uncertain. The CDR3 spans 15 residues. Trimming shortened V by 2 bases and J by 6 bases, and 16 bases separated the two germline ends. Germline V gives CDR1 SGHAT, CDR2 FQNNGV. The CDR3 loop reads CASSLFPPRSPEAFF. In DNA, the CDR3 is TGTGCCAGCAGCTTATTTCCTCCGAGGAGTCCTGAAGCTTTCTTT.

The CDR3 sequence is CAWSVRGVQTQYF. Here the CDR3 DNA reads TGTGCCTGGAGTGTACGAGGAGTACAGACCCAGTACTTC. The chain uses TRBV30 and TRBJ2-5; no definite D call. The CDR3 contains 13 residues. Germline values: CDR1 GTSNPN, CDR2 SVGIG (reference sequence). Trimming removed 0 bases from V and 6 bases from J, with 11 bases in between. The full variable domain, its missing parts supplied by reference TRBV30 and TRBJ2-5, is SQTIHQWPATLVQPVGSPLSLECTVEGTSNPNLYWYRQAAGRGLQLLFYSVGIGQISSEVPQNLSASRPQDRQFILSSKKLLLSDSGFYLCAWSVRGVQTQYFGPGTRLLVL.

This chain links TRBV19 with TRBJ2-7; 12 nucleotides align to TRBD2. J lost 6 bases, V lost 6 bases, and 12 bases had no gene match. The germline CDR1 and CDR2 sequences are LNHDA and SQIVND (reference sequence). This CDR3 spans 16 amino acids. As DNA, the CDR3 is TGTGCCAGTAGCGCGAACCTAGCGGGGGGGCCGGGCGAGCAGTACGTC. Translated: CASSANLAGGPGEQYV.

V is TRBV5-1 and J is TRBJ1-1, with 9 bases identical to TRBD1. The CDR3 is 14 amino acids. Germline V gene lookup returns CDR1 SGHRS and CDR2 YFSETQ. Trimming at V came to 4 bases and at J to 4 bases, leaving 5 bases not matched to a gene. CDR3 amino acids: CASSAQGAGTEAFF. CDR3 DNA sequence: TGCGCCAGCAGCGCACAGGGGGCTGGCACTGAAGCTTTCTTT.

Details on this clone: Additional DNA sequences in this sample encode the identical CDR3. This chain joins TRBV5-6 and TRBJ2-7; no reliable D call. This CDR3 region has 14 residues. Trimming removed 4 bases at V and 2 bases at J, with 13 bases between. The germline gives CDR1 SGHDT, CDR2 YYEEEE. In DNA form, the CDR3 reads TGTGCCAGCAGCCTTAGACCCGGAACCTACGAGCAGTACGTC. Translated: CASSLRPGTYEQYV.

The chain carries TRBV6-5 and TRBJ2-5; perhaps D is TRBD1 or TRBD2 (5 bases each). The germline V and J ends were trimmed by 0 bases and 1 base, with 12 bases remaining between them. This CDR3 is built from 16 residues. Germline assignment: CDR1 MNHEY and CDR2 SVGAGI. CDR3 nucleotide sequence: TGTGCCAGCAGTTACTCGCAAACGGGACGCCAAGAGACCCAGTACTTC. Encoded protein: CASSYSQTGRQETQYF.

This clone was seen a handful of times. This chain connects TRBV5-5 to TRBJ2-7; tentatively, D is TRBD1 (6 bases). V was trimmed by 4 bases and J by 3 bases, leaving 26 bases between them. From germline, CDR1 is SGHKS and CDR2 YYEKEE (reference sequence). The CDR3 contains 18 residues. CDR3 sequence (DNA): TGTGCCAGCAGCAGGGATTTTAATACAGGGTCTTTCCACTACGAGCAGTACGTC. This codes for CASSRDFNTGSFHYEQYV.

The chain has TRBV6-5 and TRBJ2-7; D is uncertain. This CDR3 has 13 amino acids. V gave up 0 bases and J gave up 12 bases, with 15 bases separating them. Germline CDR1 and CDR2: MNHEY and SVGAGI. In DNA, the CDR3 is TGTGCCAGCAGTTACTCGCGAGGAAGCAGGCCGTACGTC. Protein product: CASSYSRGSRPYV.